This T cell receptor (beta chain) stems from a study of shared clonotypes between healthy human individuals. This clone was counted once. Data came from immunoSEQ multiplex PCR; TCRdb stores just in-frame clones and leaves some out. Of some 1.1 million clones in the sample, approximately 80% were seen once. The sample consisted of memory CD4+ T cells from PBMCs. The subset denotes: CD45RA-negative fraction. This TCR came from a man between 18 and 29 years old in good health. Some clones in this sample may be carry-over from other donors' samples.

CDR3 nucleotides: TGTGCCAGCAGCAAAGAAGTGGATAGCAATCAGCCCCAGCATTTT. Translated, it gives CASSKEVDSNQPQHF. The V and J genes are TRBV21-1 and TRBJ1-5. TRBV21-1 is a recognized pseudogene. CDR3 length equals 15 residues.